This T cell receptor beta chain stems from a study of blood T cell repertoires in COVID-19 (dated by TCRdb to 2018 to 2021). About the full investigation: Samples from collaborators originated in the United States, Italy and Spain and spanned both the acute and convalescent phases of COVID-19. The prospective study material was composed of cDNA or gDNA derived from T cells, B-cell-depleted T cells, or PBMCs. The dataset comprised deeply sampled blood TCRbeta repertoires from subjects exposed to, actively infected with, or recovered from COVID-19. A freely available public database, intended as a resource for researchers studying the immune response to SARS-CoV-2, is where the repertoires were released. The samples were drawn from the first 160 participants of the ongoing ImmuneRACE study and from about 1,200 subjects provided by 6 global collaborators. Nearly every sample came with metadata listing a de-identified subject ID, COVID-19 status, age in years and sex. Where HLA class I and class II types were available, the types were taken from metadata supplied by the sample provider, not from assay-based typing.

Collaborating institutions collected whole blood in K2EDTA tubes following their own protocols. Collaborator samples were shipped for TCRbeta analysis as frozen whole blood, isolated PBMCs, or DNA extracted from either sample type. The immunoSEQ Assay, a bias-controlled multiplex PCR, was used to amplify TCRbeta CDR3 regions from genomic DNA. The original pipeline was this. The number of nucleated cells in each sample was estimated from the amplification of reference gene primers within the assay. Sequence reads were collapsed and filtered to measure the absolute abundance of every unique TCRbeta CDR3 rearrangement. Productive Simpson clonality was computed per sample as the square root of Simpson's diversity index over productive rearrangements. What TCRdb holds here is the immuneACCESS table cut down to in-frame rearrangements. Part of the clones is not present; checked against another copy, under half of the missing clones reflect an unresolved V gene, and the others are unexplained. The D gene and trimming were derived from the DNA, and the V and J assignments and clone size from that table. The sample table shows approximately 120,000 clones, and 70% to 80% are seen once. The ten most abundant clones make up 10% to 13% of the sample.

Of note for this clone: It lacks a known antigen. The input lacks base qualities; no much larger clone sits a single base away.

The CDR3 sequence holds 12 residues, the cysteine and phenylalanine included. Only the CDR3 portion is preserved as DNA: 36 bases, with reading frame beginning at the first base. Taken from the germline V gene (reference sequence), the CDR1 and CDR2 loops are LGHDT and YNNKEL. V is trimmed back by 8 bases and J by 2 bases, and the junction contains 2 bases that no gene match accounts for. Points the paper makes about the study in general: How much clinical and demographic metadata was included differed by source and by participant, and the metadata was provided uncurated.

Sequenced: peripheral blood. The TCR sequence derives from a human donor in a cohort sampled during active COVID-19. The V gene is TRBV3-1 (or the pseudogene TRBV3-2) and the J gene is TRBJ1-2, and 7 junction bases match TRBD1. The sequence in DNA is TGTGCCAGCTCACAGGGGAACTATGGCTACACCTTC. Translation gives CASSQGNYGYTF.